This passage covers 30 T cell receptor beta chains from one sample sequenced in a study of OX40 agonist ivuxolimab in advanced cancers. Repertoires were generated with immunoSEQ multiplex PCR, while TCRdb's copy carries only in-frame clones and drops some. Here the sample spans roughly 70,000 clones, less than 90% being singletons. This sample comprised CD4+ or CD8+ T cells sorted from blood, obtained in a trial of the OX40 agonist ivuxolimab. All receptors come from an adult with an advanced solid tumor such as melanoma, head and neck, liver or kidney cancer.

In its sample, this clone is medium-sized. The chain employs TRBV13 and TRBJ2-1; 7 nucleotides align to TRBD2. The germline V gene encodes CDR1 PRHDT and CDR2 FYEKMQ (reference sequence). The V and J ends lost 5 bases and 5 bases, in that order; junction bases with no gene match: 9. This CDR3 has 15 residues. This CDR3 reads CASSPRGRADNEQFF. The CDR3 nucleotides are TGTGCCAGCAGCCCACGGGGGAGGGCAGACAATGAGCAGTTCTTC.

V gene TRBV7-9 combines with J gene TRBJ2-7; 9 bases are a match to TRBD2. From germline, CDR1 is SEHNR and CDR2 FQNEAQ (reference sequence). The CDR3 length is 15 residues. With 6 bases clipped from V and 2 bases from J, the junction kept 8 bases outside the gene matches. The CDR3 bases are TGTGCCAGCAGTCCGCGGGCGGGAGGGGCCTACGAGCAGTACTTC. Translation: CASSPRAGGAYEQYF.

V gene TRBV7-9 combines with J gene TRBJ2-1; unclear D gene. This CDR3 region has 14 residues. Trimming removed 3 bases from V and 4 bases from J, with 10 bases in between. Germline V gene lookup returns CDR1 SEHNR and CDR2 FQNEAQ (reference sequence). DNA for the CDR3: TGTGCCAGCAGCTTTTCGTCGGCTTACAATGAGCAGTTCTTC. It specifies CASSFSSAYNEQFF.

The rearrangement links TRBV11-2 to TRBJ2-7; D might be TRBD2 (7 bases). V was trimmed by 5 bases and J by 1 base, leaving 12 bases between them. The CDR3 is made up of 14 amino acids. From germline, CDR1 is SGHAT and CDR2 FQNNGV. CDR3 in amino acids: CASSLGGGSYEQYF. The CDR3 DNA follows: TGTGCCAGCAGCCTAGGGGGGGGATCCTACGAGCAGTACTTC.

The V call is TRBV11-2, the J call TRBJ1-4, with 7 bases aligning to TRBD1. V trimming: 5 bases; J trimming: 0 bases; junction bases outside the gene matches: 6. The CDR3 covers 16 residues. CDR1 and CDR2 (germline): SGHAT, FQNNGV. In DNA form, the CDR3 reads TGTGCCAGCAGCCCGGGGACAGCCTCAACTAATGAAAAACTGTTTTTT. Translation gives CASSPGTASTNEKLFF.

This chain links TRBV30 with TRBJ2-7, with D perhaps TRBD2 (6 bases). Germline V CDR1 and CDR2: GTSNPN, SVGIG (reference sequence). V lost 0 bases to trimming and J lost 2 bases, with 11 bases between them. This CDR3 is built from 14 residues. Written as DNA, the CDR3 is TGTGCCTGGAGTGTCCTCCCGGGAGCCTACGAGCAGTACTTC. It encodes CAWSVLPGAYEQYF. The full variable domain, rest sourced from reference TRBV30 and TRBJ2-7, is SQTIHQWPATLVQPVGSPLSLECTVEGTSNPNLYWYRQAAGRGLQLLFYSVGIGQISSEVPQNLSASRPQDRQFILSSKKLLLSDSGFYLCAWSVLPGAYEQYFGPGTRLTVT.

This chain links TRBV6-6 with TRBJ1-5; 7 bases line up with TRBD1. The germline gives CDR1 MNHNY, CDR2 SVGAGI (reference sequence). The junction had 7 bases not matched to a gene; V was cut back by 5 bases and J by 3 bases. The CDR3 runs to 15 residues. The CDR3 protein is CASSAPGTVNQPQHF. For the CDR3, the DNA is TGTGCCAGCAGTGCCCCCGGGACAGTCAATCAGCCCCAGCATTTT.

The chain combines TRBV6-4 with TRBJ2-1; 13 bases align to TRBD2. This CDR3 spans 15 amino acids. Germline CDR1 reads MRHNA; CDR2 reads SNTAGT. V shed 5 bases and J 6 bases; nucleotides not matched to a gene: 4. The CDR3 DNA sequence: TGTGCCAGCAGTCCTAGACTAGCGGGAGGCAATGAGCAGTTCTTC. It translates to CASSPRLAGGNEQFF.

V usage is TRBV30 and J usage is TRBJ2-5; D gene ambiguous. The CDR3 has 13 residues. Trimming took 2 bases from V and 1 from J, leaving 8 bases between them. CDR1 and CDR2 from the germline V gene are GTSNPN and SVGIG (reference sequence). CDR3: CAWSTQFQETQYF. For the CDR3, the DNA is TGTGCCTGGAGTACACAGTTCCAAGAGACCCAGTACTTC.

The chain carries TRBV21-1 and TRBJ2-1; the listed D gene, TRBD2, was not tested against the DNA. TRBV21-1 corresponds to a pseudogene. The CDR3 runs 15 residues. The DNA of the CDR3 is TGTGCCAGCAGCAAAACGGCCGACTATTACAATGAGCAGTTCTTC. This sequence encodes CASSKTADYYNEQFF.

The rearrangement uses TRBV28 and TRBJ1-2; 9 nucleotides align to TRBD1. The germline V gene encodes CDR1 MDHEN and CDR2 SYDVKM. V shed 6 bases and J 7 bases; nucleotides not matched to a gene: 6. The CDR3 extends over 13 amino acids. Here the CDR3 reads CASRKQGAGGYTF. DNA for the CDR3: TGTGCCAGCAGGAAACAGGGGGCGGGTGGCTACACCTTC.

This chain uses TRBV6-6 with TRBJ1-2, with 7 bases identical to TRBD1. The J segment lost 2 bases and the V segment lost 1 base, leaving 1 base of the junction unmatched. CDR3 length equals 14 residues. Germline CDR1 MNHNY, CDR2 SVGAGI (reference sequence). The CDR3 coding sequence is TGTGCCAGCAGTTACTACAGGGGCAACTATGGCTACACCTTC. It yields the protein CASSYYRGNYGYTF.

This chain uses TRBV30 with TRBJ2-1, with TRBD1 matching over 8 bases. V gave up 3 bases and J gave up 11 bases; unmatched junction bases: 9. CDR1 is GTSNPN and CDR2 is SVGIG in the germline V gene (reference sequence). The CDR3 consists of 13 residues. CDR3 amino acids: CAWRDSGGAKQFF. Here the CDR3 DNA reads TGTGCCTGGAGAGACTCAGGGGGCGCGAAGCAGTTCTTC.

V and J are TRBV11-2 and TRBJ2-7, with unresolved D. Trimming took off 0 bases at V and 3 bases at J, with 9 bases between the two ends. This CDR3 is built from 14 residues. CDR1 is SGHAT and CDR2 is FQNNGV in the germline V gene. The CDR3 spells CASSLDGDNYEQYF. The CDR3 DNA reads as TGTGCCAGCAGCTTAGATGGCGACAACTACGAGCAGTACTTC.

The CDR3 DNA reads as TGTGCCTGGAGTGTGGGGGGAGAGACCCAGTACTTC. Translating gives CAWSVGGETQYF. The V and J genes are TRBV30 and TRBJ2-5, with D possibly matching TRBD2 (6 bases). Trimming removed 0 bases at V and 4 bases at J, with 6 bases between. Germline V lookup: CDR1 GTSNPN, CDR2 SVGIG (reference sequence). This CDR3 spans 12 amino acids.

The chain couples TRBV27 to TRBJ2-3, with 9 bases identical to TRBD1. The V gene end was trimmed by 4 bases and the J gene end by 5 bases; junction bases not matched to a gene: 7. Germline-derived CDR1 and CDR2 are MNHEY and SMNVEV (reference sequence). The CDR3 is made up of 15 amino acids. This CDR3 reads CASSSGQGRRDTQYF. The CDR3, as DNA: TGTGCCAGCAGTTCAGGACAGGGGAGGAGAGATACGCAGTATTTT.

Worth noting for this clone: Its ends do not fully match the called genes, so a read error is possible. The J gene is TRBJ2-3, the V gene TRBV7-9; 8 bases agree with TRBD1. From germline, CDR1 is SEHNR and CDR2 FQNEAQ (reference sequence). The CDR3 runs 12 residues. The CDR3 loop reads CASSYGQGKAVF. For the CDR3, the DNA is TGTGCCAGCAGCTATGGACAGGGAAAGGCGGTTTTC.

The rearrangement uses TRBV6-5 and TRBJ2-7, with TRBD1 matching 9 bases. Per the germline V gene, CDR1 is MNHEY and CDR2 is SVGAGI. The CDR3 has 14 amino acids. V gave up 7 bases and J gave up 2 bases; unmatched junction bases: 6. The CDR3 coding sequence is TGTGCCAGCATCGCGGGGACAGGGACCTACGAGCAGTACTTC. Its protein is CASIAGTGTYEQYF.

The chain has TRBV10-2 and TRBJ2-7; 7 nucleotides agree with TRBD1. The J segment lost 4 bases and the V segment lost 3 bases, leaving 12 bases of the junction unmatched. Germline V lookup: CDR1 WSHSY, CDR2 SAAADI. This CDR3 has 16 residues. CDR3 nucleotides: TGCGCCAGCAGTGACCCGTTTACAGGGGCTTCTTACGAGCAGTACTTC. It specifies CASSDPFTGASYEQYF.

The chain is built from TRBV19 and TRBJ1-5, with TRBD1 as a possible D gene (5 bases). Germline V gene data show CDR1 as LNHDA and CDR2 as SQIVND (reference sequence). V lost 4 bases and J 1 base, leaving 20 bases between the germline ends. This CDR3 is 18 amino acids long. Here the CDR3 DNA reads TGTGCCAGTAGTAGGGGGTGGACTCTTGATGGGAGCAATCAGCCCCAGCATTTT. Translation: CASSRGWTLDGSNQPQHF. Looking up the rest from reference TRBV19 and TRBJ1-5 gives the full variable domain: DGGITQSPKYLFRKEGQNVTLSCEQNLNHDAMYWYRQDPGQGLRLIYYSQIVNDFQKGDIAEGYSVSREKKESFPLTVTSAQKNPTAFYLCASSRGWTLDGSNQPQHFGDGTRLSIL.

This clone is medium-sized. This chain connects TRBV6-4 to TRBJ2-2, with D possibly matching TRBD2 (6 bases). Germline values: CDR1 MRHNA, CDR2 SNTAGT. V dropped 8 bases and J dropped 6 bases, with 13 bases sitting between them. This CDR3 comprises 13 residues. Here the CDR3 reads CASGTWGAGELFF. CDR3 nucleotides: TGTGCCAGCGGGACTTGGGGCGCCGGGGAGCTGTTTTTT.

V is TRBV25-1 and J is TRBJ1-4; no reliable D call. Germline values: CDR1 MGHDK, CDR2 SYGVNS. Trimming cost V 2 bases and J 7 bases, with 8 bases left between them. The CDR3 contains 13 residues. The CDR3 loop is CASSEPGFEKLFF. The CDR3 DNA reads as TGTGCCAGCAGTGAACCGGGTTTTGAAAAACTGTTTTTT. The full variable domain, in which reference TRBV25-1 and TRBJ1-4 provide the parts outside the CDR3, is EADIYQTPRYLVIGTGKKITLECSQTMGHDKMYWYQQDPGMELHLIHYSYGVNSTEKGDLSSESTVSRIRTEHFPLTLESARPSHTSQYLCASSEPGFEKLFFGSGTQLSVL.

The V and J genes are TRBV6-1 and TRBJ2-2; D is ambiguous. Germline values: CDR1 MNHNS, CDR2 SASEGT. This CDR3 comprises 15 residues. Trimming shortened V by 5 bases and J by 6 bases, and 16 bases separated the two germline ends. Here the CDR3 reads CASSSRNHAPGELFF. The CDR3 DNA follows: TGTGCCAGCAGTTCTCGTAATCACGCACCCGGGGAGCTGTTTTTT.

The chain combines TRBV14 with TRBJ2-7; 7 bases line up with TRBD1. Germline CDR1 and CDR2: SGHDN and FVKESK. CDR3 length: 14 amino acids. V trimming: 6 bases; J trimming: 6 bases; junction bases outside the gene matches: 11. The CDR3 sequence: CASRGKQGQGEQYF. For the CDR3, the DNA is TGTGCCAGCAGGGGGAAACAGGGGCAAGGCGAGCAGTACTTC.

The V and J genes are TRBV28 and TRBJ1-5; D is unresolved. The germline gives CDR1 MDHEN, CDR2 SYDVKM. CDR3 length equals 16 residues. V lost 7 bases and J lost 4, with 20 bases in between. This CDR3 is CASIFFQKAKNQPQHF. The CDR3 DNA sequence: TGTGCCAGCATCTTCTTCCAGAAAGCTAAGAATCAGCCCCAGCATTTT.

This rearrangement joins TRBV10-3 to TRBJ2-7, with 10 bases matching TRBD2. Germline V gives CDR1 ENHRY, CDR2 SYGVKD. The CDR3 has 13 amino acids. V was clipped by 6 bases and J by 9 bases; unmatched bases: 8. CDR3 sequence: CAISLGTSEGQYF. CDR3 DNA: TGTGCCATCAGCCTCGGGACTAGCGAAGGGCAGTACTTC.

The chain uses TRBV5-1 and TRBJ2-5; D gene uncertain. Germline CDR1 SGHRS, CDR2 YFSETQ. The CDR3 runs 13 residues. V dropped 4 bases and J dropped 5 bases, with 12 bases sitting between them. CDR3 sequence (DNA): TGCGCCAGCAGCCCCCTTTCCTCGGAGACCCAGTACTTC. The encoded protein is CASSPLSSETQYF.

The genes are TRBV28 and TRBJ1-1; possible D gene TRBD1, 5 bases. V lost 3 bases, J lost 4 bases, and 12 bases lay in between. The CDR3 sequence is 14 residues long. Germline V gene data show CDR1 as MDHEN and CDR2 as SYDVKM. DNA for the CDR3: TGTGCCAGCAGTTTGATACGGGGGTTCACTGAAGCTTTCTTT. Translated, it gives CASSLIRGFTEAFF.

This sequence joins TRBV11-2 and TRBJ2-3; 13 bases match TRBD2. Trimming took 5 bases from V and 2 from J; bases not matched to a gene: 4. This CDR3 region has 16 residues. The germline gives CDR1 SGHAT, CDR2 FQNNGV. DNA for the CDR3: TGTGCCAGCAGCCGTGGACTAGCGGGAGCCACAGATACGCAGTATTTT. It translates to CASSRGLAGATDTQYF.

The V gene is TRBV19, the J gene TRBJ2-2; maybe TRBD1 (5 bases). CDR1 is LNHDA, CDR2 SQIVND, per germline (reference sequence). Trimming removed 4 bases from V and 6 bases from J, with 12 bases in between. CDR3 length equals 14 residues. The CDR3 bases are TGTGCCAGTAGTACCAGGGAAACCCCCGGGGAGCTGTTTTTT. Protein product: CASSTRETPGELFF.